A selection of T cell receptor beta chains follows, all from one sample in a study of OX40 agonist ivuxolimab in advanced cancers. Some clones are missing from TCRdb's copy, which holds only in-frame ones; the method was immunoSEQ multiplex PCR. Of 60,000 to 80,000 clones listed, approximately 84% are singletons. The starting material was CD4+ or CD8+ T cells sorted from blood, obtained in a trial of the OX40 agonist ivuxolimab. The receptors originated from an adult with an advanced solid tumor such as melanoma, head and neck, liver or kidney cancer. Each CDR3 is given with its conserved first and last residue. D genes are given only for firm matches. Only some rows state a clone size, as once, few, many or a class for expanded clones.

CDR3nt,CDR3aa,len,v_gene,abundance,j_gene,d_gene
TGTGCCAGCAGTTACGCGGGGCCCGGATACGAGCAGTACTTC,CASSYAGPGYEQYF,14,TRBV6-5,few,TRBJ2-7,NA
TGTGCCACCCAACAACTGACAGGGGGGAACACTGAAGCTTTCTTT,CATQQLTGGNTEAFF,15,TRBV2,once,TRBJ1-1,TRBD1
TGTGCCAGCAGTTACTCTTGGACAGGGGTCGAGCAGTACTTC,CASSYSWTGVEQYF,14,TRBV6-6,NA,TRBJ2-7,TRBD1
TGTGCCAGTAGTGGACAGGGGGACTATGGCTACACCTTC,CASSGQGDYGYTF,13,TRBV19,NA,TRBJ1-2,TRBD1
TGTGCCAGCGGGAACTGGGGCTCTGGAAACACCATATATTTT,CASGNWGSGNTIYF,14,TRBV25-1,NA,TRBJ1-3,NA
TGTGCCAGCTCACCATTTATGAGGGGGCGGCAAGAGACCCAGTACTTC,CASSPFMRGRQETQYF,16,TRBV18,NA,TRBJ2-5,TRBD1
TGTGCCAGCAGTGGACAGGGGGCTGCAAACACCATATATTTT,CASSGQGAANTIYF,14,TRBV2,NA,TRBJ1-3,TRBD1
TGTGCCACCAGCAGAGATAAATTCGGGGGGGAATCTCAGCCCCAGCATTTT,CATSRDKFGGESQPQHF,17,TRBV15,NA,TRBJ1-5,NA
TGTGCCAGCAGTGACCAGGGGTTGGATGGCTACACCTTC,CASSDQGLDGYTF,13,TRBV2,NA,TRBJ1-2,NA
TGTGCCAGCAGTTTATGGGCAGGGAACACTGAAGCTTTCTTT,CASSLWAGNTEAFF,14,TRBV28,NA,TRBJ1-1,NA
TGTGCCATCAGTGCGACAGGGCGGGAGCAGTACTTC,CAISATGREQYF,12,TRBV10-3,NA,TRBJ2-7,TRBD1
TGTGCCAGCTCACCGGACAGTTACCGCGAAGGCTACACCTTC,CASSPDSYREGYTF,14,TRBV18,NA,TRBJ1-2,NA
TGTGCCAGCAGTTTATCCAGGAAATCCGGGGAGCTGTTTTTT,CASSLSRKSGELFF,14,TRBV27,once,TRBJ2-2,NA
TGCGCCAGCAGCCAAGAGGGGTCCACAGATACGCAGTATTTT,CASSQEGSTDTQYF,14,TRBV4-3,NA,TRBJ2-3,NA
TGCGCCAGCAGCGTGCTGGGACAGTCCATGAACACTGAAGCTTTCTTT,CASSVLGQSMNTEAFF,16,TRBV5-1,once,TRBJ1-1,TRBD1
TGTGCCAGCAGCTTAGTTCGGGGAACCCAAGAGACCCAGTACTTC,CASSLVRGTQETQYF,15,TRBV11-2,NA,TRBJ2-5,NA
TGTGCCAGCAGCTTAAGGGGGGGAGGCACTGAAGCTTTCTTT,CASSLRGGGTEAFF,14,TRBV7-3,once,TRBJ1-1,NA
TGCGCCAGCAGCCAGGGGGCAGCAAGAAACACCGGGGAGCTGTTTTTT,CASSQGAARNTGELFF,16,TRBV4-1,once,TRBJ2-2,NA
TGTGCCAGCAGTGAAGAGGGCCGAGACAACACTGAAGCTTTCTTT,CASSEEGRDNTEAFF,15,TRBV6-1,NA,TRBJ1-1,NA
TGTGCCAGCAGTGAACCAGGGATCTACGAGCAGTACTTC,CASSEPGIYEQYF,13,TRBV2,few,TRBJ2-7,NA
TGTGCCAGCACCGAAGGGTGGGTTAATAACTATGGCTACACCTTC,CASTEGWVNNYGYTF,15,TRBV6-1,once,TRBJ1-2,NA
TGTGCCAGCAGCTTATCTGGGGCCGGGAGAGAAGCTTTCTTT,CASSLSGAGREAFF,14,TRBV7-8,NA,TRBJ1-1,NA
TGTGCCAGCAGTTGGACTGCGTTCTCTGGAAACACCATATATTTT,CASSWTAFSGNTIYF,15,TRBV6-6,once,TRBJ1-3,NA
TGTGCCAGCAGCTTAAGCACAGGGCTCATTCCTGGAAACACCATATATTTT,CASSLSTGLIPGNTIYF,17,TRBV7-9,NA,TRBJ1-3,NA
TGTGCCAGCAGCTTAGGGCCTTCCGGGACGGGTTCACCCCTCCACTTT,CASSLGPSGTGSPLHF,16,TRBV7-2,NA,TRBJ1-6,NA
TGTGCCAGCAGCCGTAATGGGGGGGCTAGCACAGATACGCAGTATTTT,CASSRNGGASTDTQYF,16,TRBV13,NA,TRBJ2-3,NA
TGTGCCAGCACCTTTCCCCGGACGGGGCCGAACACCGGGGAGCTGTTTTTT,CASTFPRTGPNTGELFF,17,TRBV7-2,NA,TRBJ2-2,NA
TGTGCCACCAGCAGAGATCCTAGCGGGGGGACACAAGAGACCCAGTACTTC,CATSRDPSGGTQETQYF,17,TRBV15,NA,TRBJ2-5,TRBD2
TGCGCCAGCAGCCCCGGGATTATTGGCATCTACGAGCAGTACTTC,CASSPGIIGIYEQYF,15,TRBV5-1,once,TRBJ2-7,NA
TGTGCCAGCAGGGTCACAGGGGGTCCCTACGAGCAGTACTTC,CASRVTGGPYEQYF,14,TRBV6-5,NA,TRBJ2-7,TRBD1
TGTGCCAGCCGCCGGGAGGCGGCCCAGTACTTC,CASRREAAQYF,11,TRBV6-6,few,TRBJ2-5,TRBD2
TGTGCCAGTAGTGCCCGGGACAGGGGGATGTTGAACACTGAAGCTTTCTTT,CASSARDRGMLNTEAFF,17,TRBV19,few,TRBJ1-1,TRBD1
TGTGCCAGCAGCAGGGAAGAGCGACTAGCGGGGATTTCGGATACGCAGTATTTT,CASSREERLAGISDTQYF,18,TRBV7-2,NA,TRBJ2-3,TRBD2
TGTGCCAGCAGTTCGACAGTCGTTAATGAAAAACTGTTTTTT,CASSSTVVNEKLFF,14,TRBV2,NA,TRBJ1-4,NA
TGTGCCAGTAGTCCCCTTGGGGGGTACTCTTATGGCTACACCTTC,CASSPLGGYSYGYTF,15,TRBV19,once,TRBJ1-2,NA
TGTGCCAGCAGTCCACCCCGGACAGGGAACACTGAAGCTTTCTTT,CASSPPRTGNTEAFF,15,TRBV27,NA,TRBJ1-1,TRBD1
TGTGCCAGCAGCCAGGGATATGGCTACACCTTC,CASSQGYGYTF,11,TRBV28,NA,TRBJ1-2,NA
TGTGCCAGCAGCGTAGAGGGGTACACTGAAGCTTTCTTT,CASSVEGYTEAFF,13,TRBV9,NA,TRBJ1-1,NA
TGTGCTAGTGGTTTGGGGGGGTCTGGGAGGGCTTTCTTT,CASGLGGSGRAFF,13,TRBV12-5,NA,TRBJ1-1,NA
TGTGCCAGCAGTGCCCAGAGGGGCAACGAGCAGTACTTC,CASSAQRGNEQYF,13,TRBV6-1,NA,TRBJ2-7,NA
TGTGCCAGCAGCCGTGGGGGCGCCGGGAACACTGAAGCTTTCTTT,CASSRGGAGNTEAFF,15,TRBV28,few,TRBJ1-1,NA
TGTGCCAGCAGCCAAGAAACGAAGCAGTGGGGTGGCTACACCTTC,CASSQETKQWGGYTF,15,TRBV4-2,NA,TRBJ1-2,NA
TGTGCCAGCAGCCTCCGGGAGGGCGAATATGGCTACACCTTC,CASSLREGEYGYTF,14,TRBV5-6,NA,TRBJ1-2,NA
TGTGCCAGCAGTCCGACAGGGAACTATGGCTACACCTTC,CASSPTGNYGYTF,13,TRBV6-6,NA,TRBJ1-2,TRBD1
TGTGCCAGCAGCTTCTTTACCCAACTCGGGGCTGAAGCTTTCTTT,CASSFFTQLGAEAFF,15,TRBV5-6,NA,TRBJ1-1,NA
TGTGCCAGCAGCCGGCGGGGGGGCTTATCTGGAAACACCATATATTTT,CASSRRGGLSGNTIYF,16,TRBV7-9,NA,TRBJ1-3,NA
TGCGCCAGCAGCCAAAGGTACGGTGGGAACACTGAAGCTTTCTTT,CASSQRYGGNTEAFF,15,TRBV4-1,NA,TRBJ1-1,NA
TGCGCCAGCAGCCAAGGACGGCGGGGGACCACTGAAGCTTTCTTT,CASSQGRRGTTEAFF,15,TRBV4-3,NA,TRBJ1-1,NA
TGTGCCAGCAGCGATAACAGGGGCAATGAGCAGTTCTTC,CASSDNRGNEQFF,13,TRBV5-4,NA,TRBJ2-1,TRBD1